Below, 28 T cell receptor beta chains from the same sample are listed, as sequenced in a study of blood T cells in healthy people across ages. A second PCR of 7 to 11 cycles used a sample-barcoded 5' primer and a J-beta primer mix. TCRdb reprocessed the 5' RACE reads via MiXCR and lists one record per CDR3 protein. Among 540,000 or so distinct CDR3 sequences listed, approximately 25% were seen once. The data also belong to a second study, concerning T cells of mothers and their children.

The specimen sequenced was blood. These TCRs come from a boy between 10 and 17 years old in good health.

The CDR3 sequence is CASRQGYGGYTF. CDR3 DNA sequence: TGTGCCAGCAGGCAGGGGTATGGAGGCTACACCTTC. The J gene is TRBJ1-2, the V gene TRBV12-3 or TRBV12-4; D may be TRBD1 (6 bases). The CDR3 extends over 12 amino acids. Trimming stripped 6 bases from V and 8 bases from J, with 13 bases between.

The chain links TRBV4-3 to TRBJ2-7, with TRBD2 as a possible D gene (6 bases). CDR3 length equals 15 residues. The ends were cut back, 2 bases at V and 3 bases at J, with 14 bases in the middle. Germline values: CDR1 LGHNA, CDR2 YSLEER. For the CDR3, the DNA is TGCGCCAGCAGCCAATCTTACCGGGGGTACTACGAGCAGTACTTC. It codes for CASSQSYRGYYEQYF.

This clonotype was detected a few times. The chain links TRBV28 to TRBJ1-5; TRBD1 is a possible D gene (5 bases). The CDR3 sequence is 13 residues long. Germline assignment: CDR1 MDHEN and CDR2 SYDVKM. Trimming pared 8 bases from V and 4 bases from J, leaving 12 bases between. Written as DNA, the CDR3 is TGTGCCAGCCAAGGGACCACAAATCAGCCCCAGCATTTT. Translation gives CASQGTTNQPQHF.

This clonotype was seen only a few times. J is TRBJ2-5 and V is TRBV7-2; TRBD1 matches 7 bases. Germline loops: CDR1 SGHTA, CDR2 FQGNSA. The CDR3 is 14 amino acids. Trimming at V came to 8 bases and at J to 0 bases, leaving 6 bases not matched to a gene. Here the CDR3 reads CASGTVVYQETQYF. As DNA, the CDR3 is TGTGCCAGCGGGACAGTTGTTTACCAAGAGACCCAGTACTTC.

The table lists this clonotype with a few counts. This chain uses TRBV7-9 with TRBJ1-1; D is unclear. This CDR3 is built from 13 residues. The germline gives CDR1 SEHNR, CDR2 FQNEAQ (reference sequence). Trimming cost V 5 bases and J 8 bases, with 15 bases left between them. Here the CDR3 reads CASSDTAALEAFF. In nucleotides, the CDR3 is TGTGCCAGCAGCGATACAGCGGCTCTGGAAGCTTTCTTT.

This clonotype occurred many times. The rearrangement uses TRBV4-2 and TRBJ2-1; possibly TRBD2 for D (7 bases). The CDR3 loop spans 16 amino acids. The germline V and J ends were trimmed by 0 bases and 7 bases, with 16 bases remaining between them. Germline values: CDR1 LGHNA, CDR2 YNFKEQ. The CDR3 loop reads CASSQDPGGGANEQFF. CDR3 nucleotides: TGTGCCAGCAGCCAAGATCCCGGAGGGGGGGCAAATGAGCAGTTCTTC.

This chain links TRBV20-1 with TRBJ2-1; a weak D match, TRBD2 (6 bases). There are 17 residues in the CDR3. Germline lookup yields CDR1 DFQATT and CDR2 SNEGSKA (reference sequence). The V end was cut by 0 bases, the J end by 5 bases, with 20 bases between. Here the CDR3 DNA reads TGCAGTGCTAGAGATGTTCTAGCGAGAGGGTTAAACAATGAGCAGTTCTTC. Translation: CSARDVLARGLNNEQFF.

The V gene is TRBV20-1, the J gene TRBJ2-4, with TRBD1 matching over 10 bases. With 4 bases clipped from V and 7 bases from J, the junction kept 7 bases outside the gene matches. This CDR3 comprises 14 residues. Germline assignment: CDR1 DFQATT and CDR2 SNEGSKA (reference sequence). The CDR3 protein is CSATKTGGENIQYF. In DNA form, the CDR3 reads TGCAGTGCTACCAAGACAGGGGGCGAGAACATTCAGTACTTC.

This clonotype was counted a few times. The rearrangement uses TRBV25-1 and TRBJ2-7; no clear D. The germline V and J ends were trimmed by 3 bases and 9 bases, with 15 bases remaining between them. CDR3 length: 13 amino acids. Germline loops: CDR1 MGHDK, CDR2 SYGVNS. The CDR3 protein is CASSDQSQVGQYF. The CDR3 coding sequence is TGTGCCAGCAGTGATCAGTCCCAGGTAGGGCAGTACTTC.

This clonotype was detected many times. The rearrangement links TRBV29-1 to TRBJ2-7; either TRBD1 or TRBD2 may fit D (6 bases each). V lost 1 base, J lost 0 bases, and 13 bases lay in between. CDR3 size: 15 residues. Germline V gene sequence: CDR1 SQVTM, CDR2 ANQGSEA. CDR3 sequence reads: CSVEGTPGASYEQYF. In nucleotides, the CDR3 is TGCAGCGTTGAAGGAACCCCGGGGGCCTCCTACGAGCAGTACTTC.

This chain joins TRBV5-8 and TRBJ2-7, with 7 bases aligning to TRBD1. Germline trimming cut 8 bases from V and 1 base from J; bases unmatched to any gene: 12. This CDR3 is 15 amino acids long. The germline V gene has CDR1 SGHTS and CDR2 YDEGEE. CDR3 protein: CAREFRDSPSYEQYF. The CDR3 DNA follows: TGTGCCAGGGAATTCCGGGACAGCCCTTCCTACGAGCAGTACTTC.

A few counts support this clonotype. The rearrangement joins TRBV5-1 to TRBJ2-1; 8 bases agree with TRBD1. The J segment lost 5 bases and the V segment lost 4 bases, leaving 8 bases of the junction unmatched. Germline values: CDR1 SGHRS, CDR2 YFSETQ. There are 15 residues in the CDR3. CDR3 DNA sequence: TGCGCCAGCAGCCAGAGACAGGGGAAGGACAATGAGCAGTTCTTC. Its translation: CASSQRQGKDNEQFF.

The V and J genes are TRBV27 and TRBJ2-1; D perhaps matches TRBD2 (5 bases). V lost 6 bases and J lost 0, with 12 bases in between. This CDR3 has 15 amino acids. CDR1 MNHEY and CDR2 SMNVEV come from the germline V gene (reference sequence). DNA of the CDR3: TGTGCCAGCAGCCCGGAAGGGAGCTCCTACAATGAGCAGTTCTTC. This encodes CASSPEGSSYNEQFF.

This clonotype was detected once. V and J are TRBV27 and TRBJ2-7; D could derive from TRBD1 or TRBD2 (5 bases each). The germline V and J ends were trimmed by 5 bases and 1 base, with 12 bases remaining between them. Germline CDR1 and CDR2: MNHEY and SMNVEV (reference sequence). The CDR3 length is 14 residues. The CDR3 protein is CASSGRDPSYEQYF. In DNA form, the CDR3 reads TGTGCCAGCAGTGGCCGGGACCCGTCCTACGAGCAGTACTTC.

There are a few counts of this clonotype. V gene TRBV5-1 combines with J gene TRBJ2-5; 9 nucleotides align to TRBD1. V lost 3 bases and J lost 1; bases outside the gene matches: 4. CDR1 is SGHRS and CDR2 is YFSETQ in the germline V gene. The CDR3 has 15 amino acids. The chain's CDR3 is CASSYRGPTQETQYF. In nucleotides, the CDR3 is TGCGCCAGCAGCTACAGGGGGCCAACCCAAGAGACCCAGTACTTC.

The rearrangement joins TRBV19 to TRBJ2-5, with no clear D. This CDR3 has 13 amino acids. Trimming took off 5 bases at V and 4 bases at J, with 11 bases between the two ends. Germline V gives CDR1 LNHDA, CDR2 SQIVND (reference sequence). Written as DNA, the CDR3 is TGTGCCAGTAGTCCGGTGAACGGAGAGACCCAGTACTTC. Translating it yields CASSPVNGETQYF.

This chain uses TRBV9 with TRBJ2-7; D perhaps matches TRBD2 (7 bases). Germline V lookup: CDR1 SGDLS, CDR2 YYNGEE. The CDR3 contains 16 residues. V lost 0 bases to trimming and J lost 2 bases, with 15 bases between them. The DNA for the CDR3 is TGTGCCAGCAGCGTAGAGGGGGGGGGCGTACCCTACGAGCAGTACTTC. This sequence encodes CASSVEGGGVPYEQYF.

The CDR3 loop is CATSDLRGKLFF. The CDR3 DNA reads as TGTGCCACCAGTGATTTACGGGGAAAACTGTTTTTT. The V gene is TRBV24-1, the J gene TRBJ1-4; D gene uncertain. Per the germline V gene, CDR1 is KGHDR and CDR2 is SFDVKD. This CDR3 contains 12 residues. The V end was cut by 1 base, the J end by 10 bases, with 6 bases between.

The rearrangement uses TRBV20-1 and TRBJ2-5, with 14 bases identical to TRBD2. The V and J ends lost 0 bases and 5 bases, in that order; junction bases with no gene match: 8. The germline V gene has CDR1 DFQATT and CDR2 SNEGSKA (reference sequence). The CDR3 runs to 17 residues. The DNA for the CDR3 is TGCAGTGCTAGAGATCCGGGACTAGCGGGAGCTTGGGAGACCCAGTACTTC. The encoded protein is CSARDPGLAGAWETQYF.

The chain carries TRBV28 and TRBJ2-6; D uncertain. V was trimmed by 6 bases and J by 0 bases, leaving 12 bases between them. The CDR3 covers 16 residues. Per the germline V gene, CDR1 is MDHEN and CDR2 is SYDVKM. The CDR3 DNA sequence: TGTGCCAGCAGCCCTGAAGTTATCTCTGGGGCCAACGTCCTGACTTTC. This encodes CASSPEVISGANVLTF.

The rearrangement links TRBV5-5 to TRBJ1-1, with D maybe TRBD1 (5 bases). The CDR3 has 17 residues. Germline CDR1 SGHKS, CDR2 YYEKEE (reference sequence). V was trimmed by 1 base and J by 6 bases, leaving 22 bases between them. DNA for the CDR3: TGTGCCAGCAGCTTGAAAATCGGGCCCCCAGGGCGAGCTGAAGCTTTCTTT. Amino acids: CASSLKIGPPGRAEAFF.

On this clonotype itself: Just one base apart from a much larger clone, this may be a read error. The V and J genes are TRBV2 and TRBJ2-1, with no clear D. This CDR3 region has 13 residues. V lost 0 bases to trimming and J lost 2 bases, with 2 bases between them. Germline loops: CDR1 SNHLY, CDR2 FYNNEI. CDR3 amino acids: CASSEAAYNEQFF. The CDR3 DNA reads TGTGCCAGCAGTGAAGCGGCCTACAATGAGCAGTTCTTC.

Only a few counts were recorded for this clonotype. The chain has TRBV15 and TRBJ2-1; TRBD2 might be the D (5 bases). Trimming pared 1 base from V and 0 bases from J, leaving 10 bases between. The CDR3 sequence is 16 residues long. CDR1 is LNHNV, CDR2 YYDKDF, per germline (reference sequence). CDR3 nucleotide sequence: TGTGCCACCAGCAGAGGGCCACGGGGCTCCTACAATGAGCAGTTCTTC. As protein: CATSRGPRGSYNEQFF. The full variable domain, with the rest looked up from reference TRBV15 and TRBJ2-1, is DAMVIQNPRYQVTQFGKPVTLSCSQTLNHNVMYWYQQKSSQAPKLLFHYYDKDFNNEADTPDNFQSRRPNTSFCFLDIRSPGLGDTAMYLCATSRGPRGSYNEQFFGPGTRLTVL.

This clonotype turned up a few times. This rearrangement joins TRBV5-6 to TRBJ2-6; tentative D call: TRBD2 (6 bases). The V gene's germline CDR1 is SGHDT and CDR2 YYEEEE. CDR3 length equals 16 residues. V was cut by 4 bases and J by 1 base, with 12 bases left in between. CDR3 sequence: CASSAEGISGANVLTF. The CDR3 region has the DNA TGTGCCAGCAGCGCGGAGGGAATTTCTGGGGCCAACGTCCTGACTTTC.

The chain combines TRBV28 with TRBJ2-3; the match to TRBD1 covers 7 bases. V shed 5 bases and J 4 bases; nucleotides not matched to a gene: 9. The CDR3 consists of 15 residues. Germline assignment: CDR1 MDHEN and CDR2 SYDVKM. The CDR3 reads CASSQSSQGSDTQYF. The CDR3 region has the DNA TGTGCCAGCAGTCAAAGCTCACAGGGGTCAGATACGCAGTATTTT.

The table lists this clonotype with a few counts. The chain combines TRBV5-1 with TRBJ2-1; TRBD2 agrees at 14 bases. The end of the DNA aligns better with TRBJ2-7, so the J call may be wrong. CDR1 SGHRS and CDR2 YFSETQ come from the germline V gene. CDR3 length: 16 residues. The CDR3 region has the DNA TGCGCCAGCAGCACAACGGGACTAGCGGGAGAGGACGAGCAGTACTTC. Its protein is CASSTTGLAGEDEQYF.

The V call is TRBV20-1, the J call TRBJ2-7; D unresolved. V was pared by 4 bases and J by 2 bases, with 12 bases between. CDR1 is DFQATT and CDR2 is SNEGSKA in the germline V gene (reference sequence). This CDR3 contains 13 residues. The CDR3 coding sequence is TGCAGTGCTACGGAAAGGGCCACCTACGAGCAGTACTTC. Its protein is CSATERATYEQYF.

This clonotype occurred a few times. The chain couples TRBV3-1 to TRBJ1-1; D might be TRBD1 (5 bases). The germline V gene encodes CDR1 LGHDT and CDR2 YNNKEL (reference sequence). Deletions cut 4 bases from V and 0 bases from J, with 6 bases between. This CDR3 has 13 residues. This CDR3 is CASSPDMNTEAFF. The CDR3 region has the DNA TGTGCCAGCAGCCCGGACATGAACACTGAAGCTTTCTTT.